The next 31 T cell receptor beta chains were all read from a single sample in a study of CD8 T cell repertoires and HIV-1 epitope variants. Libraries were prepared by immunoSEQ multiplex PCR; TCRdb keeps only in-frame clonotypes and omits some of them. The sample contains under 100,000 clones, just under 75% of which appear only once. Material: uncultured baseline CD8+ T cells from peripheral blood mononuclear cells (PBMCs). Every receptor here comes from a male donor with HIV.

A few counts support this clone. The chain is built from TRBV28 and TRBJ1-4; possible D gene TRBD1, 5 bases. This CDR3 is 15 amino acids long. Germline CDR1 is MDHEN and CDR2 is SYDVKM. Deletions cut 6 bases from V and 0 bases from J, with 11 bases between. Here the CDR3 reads CASSTGPATNEKLFF. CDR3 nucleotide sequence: TGTGCCAGCAGCACAGGACCGGCAACTAATGAAAAACTGTTTTTT.

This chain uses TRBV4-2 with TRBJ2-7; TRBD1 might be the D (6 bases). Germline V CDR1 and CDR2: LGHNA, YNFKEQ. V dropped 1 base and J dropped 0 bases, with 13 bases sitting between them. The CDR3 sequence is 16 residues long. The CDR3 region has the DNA TGTGCCAGCAGCCAAGTTGACAGGACCCTCTCCTACGAGCAGTACTTC. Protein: CASSQVDRTLSYEQYF.

The CDR3 spells CASSLLAGGVYNEQFF. The CDR3 DNA follows: TGTGCCAGCAGTCTACTAGCGGGGGGGGTTTACAATGAGCAGTTCTTC. This chain uses TRBV28 with TRBJ2-1; 13 bases match TRBD2. The CDR3 is 16 amino acids. Trimming at V came to 5 bases and at J to 4 bases, leaving 5 bases not matched to a gene. Germline CDR1 MDHEN, CDR2 SYDVKM.

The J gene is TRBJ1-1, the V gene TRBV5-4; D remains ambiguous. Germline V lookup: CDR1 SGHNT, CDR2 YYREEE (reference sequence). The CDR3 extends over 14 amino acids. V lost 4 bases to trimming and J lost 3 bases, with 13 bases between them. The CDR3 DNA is TGTGCCAGCAGCCAAGACCAAGGGTACACTGAAGCTTTCTTT. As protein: CASSQDQGYTEAFF.

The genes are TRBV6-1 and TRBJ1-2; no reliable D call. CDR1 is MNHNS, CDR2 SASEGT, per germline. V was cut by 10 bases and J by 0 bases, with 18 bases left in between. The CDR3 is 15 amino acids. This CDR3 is CATESGPLTNYGYTF. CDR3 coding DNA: TGTGCCACCGAATCGGGTCCCTTAACTAACTATGGCTACACCTTC.

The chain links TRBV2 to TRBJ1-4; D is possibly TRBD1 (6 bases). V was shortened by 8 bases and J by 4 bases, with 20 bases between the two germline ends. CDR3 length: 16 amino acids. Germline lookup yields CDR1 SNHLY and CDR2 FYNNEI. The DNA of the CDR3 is TGTGCCAGCGGTTCGGGGGAACAGGGAGTTAATGAAAAACTGTTTTTT. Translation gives CASGSGEQGVNEKLFF.

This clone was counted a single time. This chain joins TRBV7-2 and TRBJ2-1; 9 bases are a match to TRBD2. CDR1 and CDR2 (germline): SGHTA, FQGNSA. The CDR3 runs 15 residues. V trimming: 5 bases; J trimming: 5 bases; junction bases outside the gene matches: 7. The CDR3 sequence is CASSLSGGPDNEQFF. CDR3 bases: TGTGCCAGCAGCCTTAGCGGGGGCCCCGACAATGAGCAGTTCTTC.

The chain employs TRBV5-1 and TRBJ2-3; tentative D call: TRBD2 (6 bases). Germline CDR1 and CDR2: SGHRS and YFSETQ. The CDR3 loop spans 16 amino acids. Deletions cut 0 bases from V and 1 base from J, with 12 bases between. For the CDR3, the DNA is TGCGCCAGCAGCTTGGATCTGGCTAGCGGCACAGATACGCAGTATTTT. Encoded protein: CASSLDLASGTDTQYF.

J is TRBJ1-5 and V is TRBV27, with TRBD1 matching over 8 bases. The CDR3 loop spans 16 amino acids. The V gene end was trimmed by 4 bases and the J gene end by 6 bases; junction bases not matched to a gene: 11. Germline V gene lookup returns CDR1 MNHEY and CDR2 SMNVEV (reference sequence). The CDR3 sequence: CASSSHRGVRGQPQHF. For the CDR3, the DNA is TGTGCCAGCAGTTCCCACAGGGGGGTTAGAGGTCAGCCCCAGCATTTT.

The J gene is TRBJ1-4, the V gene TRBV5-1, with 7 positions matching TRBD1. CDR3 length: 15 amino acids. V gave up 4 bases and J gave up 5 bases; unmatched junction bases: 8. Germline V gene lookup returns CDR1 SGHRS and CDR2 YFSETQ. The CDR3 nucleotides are TGCGCCAGCAGCCTGCGGACAGGACCGAATGAAAAACTGTTTTTT. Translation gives CASSLRTGPNEKLFF.

CDR3 coding DNA: TGTGCCAGCAGTTACGACGGGAGCTCAGATACGCAGTATTTT. Protein sequence: CASSYDGSSDTQYF. V usage is TRBV6-6 and J usage is TRBJ2-3; a possible D gene is TRBD2 (6 bases). Germline assignment: CDR1 MNHNY and CDR2 SVGAGI (reference sequence). This CDR3 contains 14 residues. With 2 bases removed from V and 4 bases from J, the gap between germline ends came to 10 bases.

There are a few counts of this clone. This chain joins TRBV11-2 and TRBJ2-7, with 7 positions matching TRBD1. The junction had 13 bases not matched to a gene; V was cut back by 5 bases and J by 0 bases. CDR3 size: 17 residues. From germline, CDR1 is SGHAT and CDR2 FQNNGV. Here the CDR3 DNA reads TGTGCCAGCAGCCCCTCCGCAAGACAGGGTAGCTCCTACGAGCAGTACTTC. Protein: CASSPSARQGSSYEQYF. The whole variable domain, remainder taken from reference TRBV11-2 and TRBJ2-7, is EAGVAQSPRYKIIEKRQSVAFWCNPISGHATLYWYQQILGQGPKLLIQFQNNGVVDDSQLPKDRFSAERLKGVDSTLKIQPAKLEDSAVYLCASSPSARQGSSYEQYFGPGTRLTVT.

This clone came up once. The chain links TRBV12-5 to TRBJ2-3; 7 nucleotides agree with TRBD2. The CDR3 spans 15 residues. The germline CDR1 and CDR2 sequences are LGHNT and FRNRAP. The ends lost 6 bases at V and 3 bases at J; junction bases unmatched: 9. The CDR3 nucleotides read TGTGCTAGTGGATATTCGACTAGCCTAACAGATACGCAGTATTTT. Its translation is CASGYSTSLTDTQYF.

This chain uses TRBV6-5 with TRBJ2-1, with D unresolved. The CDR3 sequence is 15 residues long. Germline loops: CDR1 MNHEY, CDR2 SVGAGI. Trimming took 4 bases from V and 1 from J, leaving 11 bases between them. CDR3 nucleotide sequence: TGTGCCAGCAGTTTAGGGTGGGATTCCTACAATGAGCAGTTCTTC. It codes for CASSLGWDSYNEQFF.

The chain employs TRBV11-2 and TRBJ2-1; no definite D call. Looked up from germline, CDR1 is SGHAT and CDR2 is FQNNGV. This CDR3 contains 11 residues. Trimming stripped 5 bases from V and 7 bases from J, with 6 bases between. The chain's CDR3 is CASSLGNEQFF. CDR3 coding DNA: TGTGCCAGCAGCCTCGGGAATGAGCAGTTCTTC.

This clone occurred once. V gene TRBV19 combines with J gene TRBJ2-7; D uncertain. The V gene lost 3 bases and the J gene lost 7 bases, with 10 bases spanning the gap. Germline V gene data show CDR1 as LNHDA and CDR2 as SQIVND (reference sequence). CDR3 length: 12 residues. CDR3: CASSILGLEQYF. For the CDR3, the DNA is TGTGCCAGTAGTATTCTGGGTTTGGAGCAGTACTTC. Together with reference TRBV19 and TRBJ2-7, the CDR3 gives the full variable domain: DGGITQSPKYLFRKEGQNVTLSCEQNLNHDAMYWYRQDPGQGLRLIYYSQIVNDFQKGDIAEGYSVSREKKESFPLTVTSAQKNPTAFYLCASSILGLEQYFGPGTRLTVT.

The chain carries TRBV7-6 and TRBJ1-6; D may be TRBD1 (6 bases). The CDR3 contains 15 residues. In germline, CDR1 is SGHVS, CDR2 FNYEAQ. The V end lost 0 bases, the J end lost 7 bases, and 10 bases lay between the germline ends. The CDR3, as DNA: TGTGCCAGCAGCTTAGCGGGGGGGGGCAATTCACCCCTCCACTTT. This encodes CASSLAGGGNSPLHF.

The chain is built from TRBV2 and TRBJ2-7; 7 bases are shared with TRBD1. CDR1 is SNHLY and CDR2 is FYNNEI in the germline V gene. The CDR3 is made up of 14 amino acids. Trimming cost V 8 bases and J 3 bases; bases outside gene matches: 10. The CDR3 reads CASQLRDSNYEQYF. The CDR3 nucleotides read TGTGCCAGCCAACTCCGGGACAGCAACTACGAGCAGTACTTC.

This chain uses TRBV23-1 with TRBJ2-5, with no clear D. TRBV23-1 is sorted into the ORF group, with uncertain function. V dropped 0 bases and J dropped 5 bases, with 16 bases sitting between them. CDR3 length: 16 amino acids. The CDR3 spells CASSQSYARSRETQYF. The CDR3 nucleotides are TGCGCCAGCAGTCAATCGTACGCCAGGTCACGGGAGACCCAGTACTTC.

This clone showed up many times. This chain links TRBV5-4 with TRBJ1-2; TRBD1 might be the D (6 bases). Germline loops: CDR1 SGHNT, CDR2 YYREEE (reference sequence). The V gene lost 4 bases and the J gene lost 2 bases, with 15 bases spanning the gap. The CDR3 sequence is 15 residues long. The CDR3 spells CASSANRARNYGYTF. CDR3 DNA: TGTGCCAGCAGCGCAAACAGGGCCCGCAACTATGGCTACACCTTC.

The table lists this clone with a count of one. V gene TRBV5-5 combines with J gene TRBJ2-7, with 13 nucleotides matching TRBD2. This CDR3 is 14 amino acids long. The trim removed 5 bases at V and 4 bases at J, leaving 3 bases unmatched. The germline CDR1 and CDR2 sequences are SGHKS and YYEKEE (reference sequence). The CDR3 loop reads CASSSGLAGYEQYF. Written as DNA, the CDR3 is TGTGCCAGCAGTTCGGGACTAGCGGGATACGAGCAGTACTTC.

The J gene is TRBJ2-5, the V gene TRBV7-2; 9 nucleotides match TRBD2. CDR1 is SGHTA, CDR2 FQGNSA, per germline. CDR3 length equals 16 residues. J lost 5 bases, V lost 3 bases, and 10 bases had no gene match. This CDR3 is CASSFSGGRGRETQYF. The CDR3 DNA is TGTGCCAGCAGCTTTAGCGGGGGACGCGGAAGGGAGACCCAGTACTTC.

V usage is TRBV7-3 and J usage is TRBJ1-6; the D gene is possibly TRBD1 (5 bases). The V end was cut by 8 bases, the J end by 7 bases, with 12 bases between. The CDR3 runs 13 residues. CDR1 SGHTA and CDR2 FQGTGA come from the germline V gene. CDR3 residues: CASSRVGNSPLHF. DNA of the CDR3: TGTGCCAGCTCCAGGGTGGGGAATTCACCCCTCCACTTT.

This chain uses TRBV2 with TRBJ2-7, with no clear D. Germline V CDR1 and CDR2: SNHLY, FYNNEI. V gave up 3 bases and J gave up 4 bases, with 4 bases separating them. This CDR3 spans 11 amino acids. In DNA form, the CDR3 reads TGTGCCAGCAGTGAGGGTTACGAGCAGTACTTC. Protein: CASSEGYEQYF.

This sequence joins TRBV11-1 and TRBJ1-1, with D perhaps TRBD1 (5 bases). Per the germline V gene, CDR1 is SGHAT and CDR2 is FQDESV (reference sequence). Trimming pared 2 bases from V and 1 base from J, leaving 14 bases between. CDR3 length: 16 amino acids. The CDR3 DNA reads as TGTGCCAGCAGCTTATTTCCAGGGATGGCGAACACTGAAGCTTTCTTT. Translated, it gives CASSLFPGMANTEAFF.

The DNA for the CDR3 is TGCGCCAGCAGTGACCGGACTAGCTCCTATGAGCAGTTCTTC. Translation: CASSDRTSSYEQFF. V usage is TRBV10-2 and J usage is TRBJ2-1, with TRBD2 matching over 8 bases. V lost 3 bases and J lost 8; bases outside the gene matches: 6. Germline lookup yields CDR1 WSHSY and CDR2 SAAADI. The CDR3 is 14 amino acids.

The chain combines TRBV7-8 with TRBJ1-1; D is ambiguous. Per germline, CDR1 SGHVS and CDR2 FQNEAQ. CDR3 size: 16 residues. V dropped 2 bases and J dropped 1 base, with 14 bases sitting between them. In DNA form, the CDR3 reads TGTGCCAGCAGCTTACCTCGGTGGAGACAGAACACTGAAGCTTTCTTT. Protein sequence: CASSLPRWRQNTEAFF.

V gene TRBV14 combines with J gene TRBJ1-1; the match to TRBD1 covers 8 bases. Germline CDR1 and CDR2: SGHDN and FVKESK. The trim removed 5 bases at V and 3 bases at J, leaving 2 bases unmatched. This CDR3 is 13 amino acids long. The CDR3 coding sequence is TGTGCCAGCAGCGAGACAGGGGACACTGAAGCTTTCTTT. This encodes CASSETGDTEAFF.

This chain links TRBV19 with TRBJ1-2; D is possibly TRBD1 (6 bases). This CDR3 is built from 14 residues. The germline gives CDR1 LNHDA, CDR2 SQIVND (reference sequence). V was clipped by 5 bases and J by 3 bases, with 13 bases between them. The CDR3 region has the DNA TGTGCCAGTAGTCCCTGGGACACAGACTATGGCTACACCTTC. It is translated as CASSPWDTDYGYTF. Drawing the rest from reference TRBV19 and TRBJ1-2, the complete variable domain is DGGITQSPKYLFRKEGQNVTLSCEQNLNHDAMYWYRQDPGQGLRLIYYSQIVNDFQKGDIAEGYSVSREKKESFPLTVTSAQKNPTAFYLCASSPWDTDYGYTFGSGTRLTVV.

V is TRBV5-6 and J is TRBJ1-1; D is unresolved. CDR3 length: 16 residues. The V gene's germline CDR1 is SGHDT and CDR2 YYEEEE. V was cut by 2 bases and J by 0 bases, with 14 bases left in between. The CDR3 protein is CASSFGSWRLNTEAFF. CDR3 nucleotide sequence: TGTGCCAGCAGCTTCGGATCTTGGCGCTTGAACACTGAAGCTTTCTTT.

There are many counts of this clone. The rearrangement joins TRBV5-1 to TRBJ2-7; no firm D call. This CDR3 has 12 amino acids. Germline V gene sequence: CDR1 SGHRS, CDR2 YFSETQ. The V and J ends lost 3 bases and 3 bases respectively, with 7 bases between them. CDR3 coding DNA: TGCGCCAGCAGCTCCTTTAACTACGAGCAGTACTTC. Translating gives CASSSFNYEQYF.